The 12 T cell receptor beta chains listed next were all sequenced from one sample in a study of blood T cells in healthy people across ages. Sample-barcoded 5' priming and a J-beta primer mix drove a second PCR of roughly 6 to 12 cycles. TCRdb reanalysed the 5' RACE reads using MiXCR and keeps one entry per CDR3 protein. The repertoire includes approximately 350,000 distinct CDR3 sequences, roughly half of them detected once, and 51% sits in the top ten. Sequenced: blood. These receptors were obtained from a man aged 55 to 69 in good health.

In this sample, this clonotype turned up a few times. The CDR3 region is CASSIGTGGAFGYTF. For the CDR3, the DNA is TGTGCCAGCAGCATTGGGACAGGGGGCGCCTTTGGCTACACCTTC. This chain joins TRBV7-2 and TRBJ1-2; TRBD1 matches at 12 bases. Losses at the gene ends were 5 bases for V and 7 bases for J; bases not matched to a gene: 8. In germline, CDR1 is SGHTA, CDR2 FQGNSA. The CDR3 consists of 15 residues.

This clonotype was counted ten times or more. V gene TRBV6-2 or TRBV6-3 combines with J gene TRBJ2-5, with 10 bases lining up with TRBD2. Germline CDR1 MNHEY, CDR2 SVGEGT. The CDR3 sequence is 17 residues long. The V segment lost 2 bases and the J segment 3 bases; nucleotides outside the gene matches: 9. The CDR3 region is CASSYEAGGPEEETQYF. The CDR3 nucleotides are TGTGCCAGCAGTTACGAAGCGGGGGGGCCCGAAGAAGAGACCCAGTACTTC.

This clonotype appeared once. The junction departs from germline at one end; a sequencing error may be responsible. This chain links TRBV27 with TRBJ2-7; D possibly matches TRBD1 or TRBD2 (6 bases each). Germline V gene lookup returns CDR1 MNHEY and CDR2 SMNVEV (reference sequence). This CDR3 contains 15 residues. The CDR3 DNA follows: TGTGCCAGCATGCGAGGGGGACTTCTCTCCTACGAGCGGTACTTC. Translated: CASMRGGLLSYERYF.

This clonotype was picked up a small number of times. The V and J genes are TRBV10-3 and TRBJ2-3, with 9 bases lining up with TRBD1. The junction had 6 bases not matched to a gene; V was cut back by 6 bases and J by 2 bases. CDR1 and CDR2 (germline): ENHRY, SYGVKD. The length of the CDR3 is 15 residues. The CDR3: CAIRNTGGPTDTQYF. The DNA of the CDR3 is TGTGCCATCAGAAACACAGGGGGCCCCACAGATACGCAGTATTTT.

The J gene is TRBJ2-7, the V gene TRBV5-1; 9 nucleotides agree with TRBD2. Germline CDR1 and CDR2: SGHRS and YFSETQ. The CDR3 consists of 18 residues. The V segment lost 1 base and the J segment 2 bases; nucleotides outside the gene matches: 13. CDR3 sequence: CASSLWENSGGRAYEQYF. Here the CDR3 DNA reads TGCGCCAGCAGCTTGTGGGAGAATAGTGGCGGGAGGGCCTACGAGCAGTACTTC.

This clonotype has a handful of counts. J is TRBJ2-5 and V is TRBV2; the match to TRBD1 covers 8 bases. The CDR3 runs 15 residues. CDR1 and CDR2 (germline): SNHLY, FYNNEI. The J segment lost 0 bases and the V segment lost 6 bases, leaving 6 bases of the junction unmatched. CDR3 nucleotides: TGTGCCAGCAGGTCCGGGACAGGCAACCAAGAGACCCAGTACTTC. Protein product: CASRSGTGNQETQYF.

This clonotype was observed a handful of times. This sequence joins TRBV7-2 and TRBJ2-3, with a weak D call TRBD1 (5 bases). This CDR3 spans 12 amino acids. V lost 4 bases and J lost 6, with 8 bases in between. The V gene's germline CDR1 is SGHTA and CDR2 FQGNSA. The CDR3 DNA reads as TGTGCCAGCAGCTCGACAGTGGATACGCAGTATTTT. It encodes CASSSTVDTQYF.

The rearrangement joins TRBV20-1 to TRBJ2-7, with a possible D match to TRBD2 (6 bases). This CDR3 has 13 residues. In germline, CDR1 is DFQATT, CDR2 SNEGSKA (reference sequence). Trimming shortened V by 3 bases and J by 3 bases, and 12 bases separated the two germline ends. CDR3 residues: CSAREGNGYEQYF. Here the CDR3 DNA reads TGCAGTGCTAGGGAGGGCAACGGCTACGAGCAGTACTTC.

This chain links TRBV4-3 with TRBJ1-1; unclear D gene. Germline-derived CDR1 and CDR2 are LGHNA and YSLEER. This CDR3 is built from 17 residues. Trimming took 0 bases from V and 0 from J, leaving 14 bases between them. The CDR3 loop reads CASSQEPGRGLNTEAFF. CDR3 DNA sequence: TGCGCCAGCAGCCAAGAACCGGGGAGAGGCTTGAACACTGAAGCTTTCTTT.

The J gene is TRBJ2-6, the V gene TRBV11-2, with D maybe TRBD2 (5 bases). Between the trimmed V and J ends, which lost 3 bases and 3 bases, there was a span of 12 bases. This CDR3 has 16 amino acids. CDR1 is SGHAT, CDR2 FQNNGV, per germline. The CDR3 sequence is CASSFRGPGGANVLTF. The CDR3, as DNA: TGTGCCAGCAGCTTCAGAGGGCCTGGTGGGGCCAACGTCCTGACTTTC.

The rearrangement joins TRBV7-2 to TRBJ2-5; TRBD2 might be the D (5 bases). V lost 1 base, J lost 7 bases, and 10 bases lay in between. The CDR3 totals 13 residues. Germline CDR1 reads SGHTA; CDR2 reads FQGNSA. CDR3 in DNA: TGTGCCAGCAGCTTAGACGGGGTTTGGACCCAGTACTTC. It translates to CASSLDGVWTQYF.

This clonotype was seen only a few times. The genes are TRBV11-2 and TRBJ2-3; D is perhaps TRBD2 (5 bases). Germline V gene sequence: CDR1 SGHAT, CDR2 FQNNGV. Trimming left V 4 bases short and J 0 bases short, with 20 bases between. The CDR3 has 18 amino acids. Written as DNA, the CDR3 is TGTGCCAGCAGCTCCCGGGGAGCGGTAAGGACTAGCACAGATACGCAGTATTTT. Amino acid sequence: CASSSRGAVRTSTDTQYF.